The following is a T cell receptor beta chain sequence with its context. The antigen is not known. This record belongs to a study of shared clonotypes between healthy human individuals. Recent vaccinations or acute infections were absent in the healthy HIV-negative adult donors. This CDR3 contains 14 residues. Trimming pared 8 bases from V and 1 base from J, leaving 12 bases between. Looked up from germline, CDR1 is MNHNS and CDR2 is SASEGT. Study-level results: Sampling used blood alone; tissue repertoires probably differ. Generally, naive subsets came out with larger estimated richness than memory subsets.

Deep level was the assay's run setting. Some clones are missing from TCRdb's copy, which holds only in-frame ones; the method was immunoSEQ multiplex PCR. This table holds roughly 760,000 clones, around 67% found once. Input material: memory CD4+ T cells sorted from blood. The sample's subset: CD45RA-negative fraction. V is TRBV6-1 and J is TRBJ1-5; D may be TRBD1 (6 bases). The origin of this receptor is a woman aged 25 to 39 in good health. CDR3: CASFTGQSNQPQHF. CDR3 in DNA: TGTGCCAGCTTTACAGGACAGAGCAATCAGCCCCAGCATTTT.